Presented here are 16 T cell receptor beta chains from one specimen sequenced in a study of T cell clones after liver transplantation. Using immunoSEQ multiplex PCR, the repertoire was profiled, and TCRdb retains in-frame clones only, with some absent. The profile shows around 80,000 clones, nearly 85% of them singletons. The sample in question was CD4+ T cells from blood, obtained around 42 months after liver transplant. These receptors were obtained from a human patient who received a liver transplant. The T cells may come from the graft donor.

The chain combines TRBV19 with TRBJ2-3; D may be TRBD1 (6 bases). CDR3 length: 15 residues. Between the trimmed V and J ends, which lost 5 bases and 0 bases, there was a span of 12 bases. Germline V gene data show CDR1 as LNHDA and CDR2 as SQIVND (reference sequence). The CDR3: CASSYATGSTDTQYF. DNA for the CDR3: TGTGCCAGTAGTTACGCTACAGGGAGCACAGATACGCAGTATTTT.

This clone was detected only once. The J gene is TRBJ1-2, the V gene TRBV4-1; D is possibly TRBD1 (6 bases). CDR1 is MGHRA, CDR2 YSYEKL, per germline. The V end was cut by 0 bases, the J end by 5 bases, with 16 bases between. There are 16 residues in the CDR3. The CDR3 here is CASSQDRGAAYYGYTF. The CDR3 DNA follows: TGCGCCAGCAGCCAAGATCGGGGGGCGGCATATTATGGCTACACCTTC.

The chain recombines TRBV5-1 with TRBJ1-1, with a weak D call TRBD1 (5 bases). Deletions cut 3 bases from V and 6 bases from J, with 15 bases between. The CDR3 runs to 14 residues. The germline V gene has CDR1 SGHRS and CDR2 YFSETQ. CDR3 loop: CASSSGSVDAEAFF. The CDR3 coding sequence is TGCGCCAGCAGCTCAGGGAGCGTGGACGCTGAAGCTTTCTTT.

V usage is TRBV7-2 and J usage is TRBJ2-1; possible D gene TRBD1, 6 bases. Germline values: CDR1 SGHTA, CDR2 FQGNSA. The CDR3 is 14 amino acids. V was clipped by 5 bases and J by 4 bases, with 12 bases between them. The CDR3 loop is CASSRDTIYNEQFF. The CDR3 DNA reads TGTGCCAGCAGCCGGGACACCATATACAATGAGCAGTTCTTC.

V and J are TRBV15 and TRBJ2-1; D is perhaps TRBD1 (6 bases). The CDR3 extends over 13 amino acids. Trimming pared 3 bases from V and 9 bases from J, leaving 12 bases between. Germline V gives CDR1 LNHNV, CDR2 YYDKDF (reference sequence). The chain's CDR3 is CATSRDLGGEQFF. In DNA, the CDR3 is TGTGCCACCAGCAGGGACCTAGGGGGTGAGCAGTTCTTC.

This sequence joins TRBV5-4 and TRBJ1-4; no clear D. V was cut by 1 base and J by 3 bases, with 10 bases left in between. The CDR3 contains 15 residues. Germline assignment: CDR1 SGHNT and CDR2 YYREEE (reference sequence). The chain's CDR3 is CASSLFQAPNEKLFF. The CDR3 region has the DNA TGTGCCAGCAGCTTGTTTCAGGCTCCTAATGAAAAACTGTTTTTT.

The rearrangement joins TRBV5-1 to TRBJ2-7, with D perhaps TRBD1 or TRBD2 (5 bases each). Germline values: CDR1 SGHRS, CDR2 YFSETQ. The ends were cut back, 0 bases at V and 0 bases at J, with 10 bases in the middle. This CDR3 is 15 amino acids long. In DNA form, the CDR3 reads TGCGCCAGCAGCTTGGATCCAGGGAGCTCCTACGAGCAGTACTTC. Translation gives CASSLDPGSSYEQYF.

This clone was seen only a few times. The chain employs TRBV6-1 and TRBJ2-2, with D uncertain. CDR1 is MNHNS and CDR2 is SASEGT in the germline V gene. Trimming pared 3 bases from V and 4 bases from J, leaving 12 bases between. The CDR3 sequence is 15 residues long. DNA of the CDR3: TGTGCCAGCAGTGACACAAGGAAGGGCACCGGGGAGCTGTTTTTT. Translation gives CASSDTRKGTGELFF.

V and J are TRBV5-1 and TRBJ2-5; the match to TRBD2 covers 13 bases. From germline, CDR1 is SGHRS and CDR2 YFSETQ. The CDR3 runs 14 residues. The V gene end was trimmed by 4 bases and the J gene end by 5 bases; junction bases not matched to a gene: 2. The CDR3 nucleotides are TGCGCCAGCAGCCCGACTAGCGGGAGGGAGACCCAGTACTTC. This sequence encodes CASSPTSGRETQYF.

The chain couples TRBV11-2 to TRBJ1-1; 7 bases agree with TRBD1. The V gene end was trimmed by 5 bases and the J gene end by 0 bases; junction bases not matched to a gene: 12. Per the germline V gene, CDR1 is SGHAT and CDR2 is FQNNGV. The CDR3 sequence is 17 residues long. CDR3 sequence: CASSPSRTGWVNTEAFF. CDR3 DNA: TGTGCCAGCAGCCCGTCCCGGACAGGCTGGGTGAACACTGAAGCTTTCTTT.

The gene calls are TRBV10-3 and TRBJ2-7; 8 nucleotides align to TRBD2. V lost 4 bases, J lost 4 bases, and 6 bases stayed unmatched. Germline-derived CDR1 and CDR2 are ENHRY and SYGVKD. The CDR3 is 14 amino acids. The CDR3 reads CAISVNGREYEQYF. As DNA, the CDR3 is TGTGCCATCAGTGTAAACGGGAGGGAATACGAGCAGTACTTC.

The sample holds a few counts of this clone. The rearrangement links TRBV2 to TRBJ1-5, with D unclear. Germline V lookup: CDR1 SNHLY, CDR2 FYNNEI. This CDR3 region has 13 residues. Trimming took 3 bases from V and 3 from J, leaving 6 bases between them. The CDR3 bases are TGTGCCAGCAGTGAGGAGAACAATCAGCCCCAGCATTTT. Its protein is CASSEENNQPQHF.

The chain employs TRBV18 and TRBJ2-7; D unresolved. This CDR3 is 13 amino acids long. Trimming left V 8 bases short and J 1 base short, with 12 bases between. Germline V CDR1 and CDR2: KGHSH, LQKENI. The CDR3 reads CASNIQFSYEQYF. For the CDR3, the DNA is TGTGCCAGCAATATCCAGTTTTCCTACGAGCAGTACTTC.

The genes are TRBV6-1 and TRBJ2-2; no clear D gene. Looked up from germline, CDR1 is MNHNS and CDR2 is SASEGT. Trimming removed 8 bases at V and 5 bases at J, with 9 bases between. This CDR3 spans 12 amino acids. CDR3 loop: CASCSGTGELFF. The CDR3 coding sequence is TGTGCCAGCTGTTCCGGGACCGGGGAGCTGTTTTTT.

Details on this clone: The identical CDR3 is also encoded by other nucleotide sequences in the sample. V and J are TRBV5-1 and TRBJ2-1, with 11 bases lining up with TRBD2. The CDR3 runs 15 residues. Germline assignment: CDR1 SGHRS and CDR2 YFSETQ. The V segment lost 0 bases and the J segment 7 bases; nucleotides outside the gene matches: 3. CDR3 sequence reads: CASSLASGRSNEQFF. The CDR3 nucleotides read TGCGCCAGCAGCTTGGCTAGCGGGAGGTCGAATGAGCAGTTCTTC.

The genes are TRBV15 and TRBJ1-4; 11 nucleotides line up with TRBD1. Germline lookup yields CDR1 LNHNV and CDR2 YYDKDF (reference sequence). J lost 7 bases, V lost 4 bases, and 5 bases had no gene match. The CDR3 totals 15 residues. CDR3 in amino acids: CATSIGQGATEKLFF. CDR3 nucleotides: TGTGCCACCAGCATCGGACAGGGGGCGACTGAAAAACTGTTTTTT.